This T cell receptor beta chain was captured in a study of type 1 and type 2 diabetes patients (dated by TCRdb to 2016 to 2017). For the study in its entirety: About nine type 1 diabetes patients, a few type 2 diabetes patients and about 6 nondiabetic controls, all recruited in China, made up the cohort. The whole study generated around 19,000,000 paired-end reads. Type 2 diabetes patients served as a disease comparison group for the type 1 diabetes patients. Across the study, CD4+ and CD8+ T cells were positively selected from PBMCs using CD4 or CD8 MicroBeads on MACS columns. Comparing roughly 22-cycle and approximately 23-cycle amplification showed similar V gene usage, suggesting similar primer efficiencies and random PCR bias. The TCRbeta libraries underwent paired-end sequencing on Illumina HiSeq 2000 or MiSeq instruments. TCRbeta repertoires were profiled by high-throughput sequencing in the study to compare type 1 diabetes, type 2 diabetes and nondiabetic individuals. General study outcomes and caveats: V and J gene usage patterns of type 2 diabetes and control samples were highly correlated, averaging roughly 0.97 between samples. Only a few highly-expanded CD4+ clones (median one) were found in type 2 diabetes patients, and these clones made up a median around 4.1% of reads. Because only a limited number of T2D and control samples were sequenced, some T1D-only HECs might also appear in more T2D or control samples. The study groups were not matched for age and gender, which could bias interpretation. In both CD4+ and CD8+ T cells, type 2 diabetes repertoires were highly diverse, with diversity significantly greater than that of type 1 diabetes repertoires.

Concerning this clonotype itself: The antigen it binds to is not known. Base qualities were left out, and no much larger clone turns up one base away.

Every diabetic patient fulfilled standard classification criteria for type 1 or type 2 diabetes, and glucose and C-peptide were measured using WHO-recommended methods. Donors were excluded if they had other autoimmune diseases or infections within the previous four weeks. An approximately 10-milliliter sample of peripheral blood was drawn from every participant. LymphoPrep density separation was used to isolate PBMCs. Looking up the germline V gene yields CDR1 MNHEY and CDR2 SVGAGI. Trimming costs V 4 bases and J 1 base, and their ends lie 16 bases apart. The CDR3 runs 16 residues from the cysteine to the phenylalanine. This entry keeps only the CDR3 DNA: 48 bases, framed from base 1. The instrument was an Illumina MiSeq. Genomic DNA from sorted T cell subsets was used as template for TCRbeta CDR3 amplification. Multiplex PCR with 30 forward and 13 reverse primers amplified the TCRbeta CDR3 region. PCR products were purified with AMPure XP beads, then indices and adaptors were added in a second 25-cycle PCR. Before sequencing, the QIAquick Gel Extraction Kit was used to gel-purify the libraries. The paper's processing steps were these. Paired-end reads were merged using FLASH and were aligned with IgBLAST to IMGT V, D and J germline references. Reads with below 70% alignment identity to germline references were discarded, leaving more than 10,000,000 reads study-wide. CDR3 boundaries, reading frame and productivity were assigned following IMGT definitions. Highly-expanded clones were defined as clones making up 1% or more of reads, and normalized Shannon entropy was used to measure diversity. Unpaired two-tailed t-tests were used to test group differences in Shannon entropy. TCRdb redid the processing of the public reads, applying fastp at Q25 and MiXCR, and retained in-frame beta chains. Entries that share a CDR3 protein sequence are merged under the most common genes and DNA. It is TCRdb's table, rather than the study itself, that gives the V and J calls and clone size. Within this sample are a few hundred thousand distinct CDR3 sequences, with 45% to 60% of them counted one time only. Roughly an eighth of the sample goes to the ten largest clones.

This TCR was recovered from a man in his late teens or twenties with type 2 diabetes. The rearranged segments are TRBV6-5 and TRBJ1-1; a weak D assignment points to TRBD1 (5 bases agree). Sequencing was done on a sample of peripheral blood mononuclear cells (PBMCs). This receptor carries the CDR3 CASSLWKGRRNTEAFF. The bases read TGTGCCAGCAGTTTATGGAAGGGACGGAGGAACACTGAAGCTTTCTTT.